The text below deals with one T cell receptor beta chain. This receptor's antigen is unknown. No base-level quality is on record; no much larger clone is a single base apart. The germline V gene specifies KGHSY as CDR1 and FQNENV as CDR2. The CDR3 spans 14 residues, from the cysteine through the phenylalanine. Left in the record is the CDR3 DNA by itself, 42 bases read in frame from the first base. At the junction V is shortened by 0 bases and J by 8 bases, with 13 bases in between. These data are taken from a study of PD-1 blockade in classical Hodgkin lymphoma (dated by TCRdb to 2019 to 2021). In the study overall: Nivolumab dosing was 3 mg/kg intravenously every 2 weeks, continuing until either disease progression or unacceptable toxicity. The study used CyTOF and TCR beta sequencing to define a peripheral blood immune signature of response to PD-1 blockade in classical Hodgkin lymphoma.

The full study reports these points: Trial patients with a complete response had baseline diversity similar to that of newly diagnosed patients, while partial responders and progressors had significantly lower diversity. By C4D1, a significant rise was seen in CD4+ TCR diversity but not in CD8+ TCR diversity (p=0.0027 vs p=0.16), and the rise was most apparent among complete responders (p=0.02). Patients starting nivolumab less than 1 year after ASCT had lower diversity and were excluded from later analyses to avoid confounding by immune reconstitution. Only a single clinical trial cohort was studied, and what caused the repertoire differences, possibly disease activity or prior therapy, remained undefined. Baseline TCR diversity was reported as lower in newly diagnosed patients than in healthy donors, and lower still in relapsed/refractory patients.

Genomic DNA was extracted with the Qiagen DNeasy kit from unsorted PBMCs and from negatively selected CD4+ and CD8+ fractions. TCR beta CDR3 regions were amplified by immunoSEQ multiplex PCR using primers annealing to V and J segments. A synthetic immune receptor repertoire was used to minimize amplification bias, and any residual bias was removed computationally once sequencing was done. Under the source paper's analysis protocol: Custom Python scripts were used to quantify repertoire diversity as the Shannon entropy index. Unsorted, CD4+ and CD8+ repertoires were analyzed separately, except for combined analyses in which CD4+ and CD8+ sequences were merged in silico. Clonal expansion was defined as at least a 2-fold frequency increase after treatment relative to C1D1, with a pseudocount of 0.5 for undetected baseline clones. Clones with 0 or 1 copy at C1D1 were classified as singleton clones, and clones with 2 or more copies were classified as non-singleton clones. Clones expanded in unsorted samples were annotated as CD4+, CD8+ or unknown by matching protein sequences in sorted samples from the same patient. Wilcoxon tests on paired samples were used to test changes in diversity from C1D1 to C4D1. TCRdb provides this immuneACCESS table in a form limited to in-frame rearrangements. Some clones are lacking; in checked studies, under half of them reflect an unresolved V gene, and why the rest are absent is not known. V and J calls and clone size are those listed in that table; D and trimming were worked out from the DNA. The sample has thousands of clones on record, about 80% of them singletons. Approximately 3.6% of the sample goes to the ten largest clones.

According to the study, the label for this sample's time point signals: cycle 4 day 1 (C4D1), after five to seven weeks of nivolumab. Relapse after autologous stem cell transplantation had occurred in all trial patients, and cohorts A, B and C were distinguished by prior brentuximab vedotin exposure. Magnetic negative selection with a Miltenyi CD4+ T cell isolation kit was used to purify CD4+ T cells from thawed PBMCs. The trial cohort was composed of approximately 60 patients with relapsed/refractory classical Hodgkin lymphoma, for whom complete response, partial response or progressive disease was recorded as best overall response. In the multi-cohort phase II CheckMate 205 trial, trial patients received single-agent nivolumab. An independent review committee assessed best overall response using the 2007 International Working Group response criteria. Trial PBMCs were collected immediately before nivolumab initiation (C1D1) and during therapy at cycle 2 day 1 and cycle 4 day 1. Peripheral blood was collected in 8 mL Vacutainer Cell Preparation Tubes, from which PBMCs were isolated by centrifugation and then cryopreserved. Purified CD4+ and CD8+ fractions were prepared only for cases where an additional PBMC sample was available. Magnetically labelled cells were removed on LS columns in a quadroMACS separator, and the flow-through was collected as the purified fraction.

The TCR was taken from a human donor with classical Hodgkin lymphoma. Source: CD4+ T cells from blood, taken before the fourth cycle of nivolumab. The rearrangement joined TRBV16 to TRBJ1-2, with the D gene too uncertain to name. The DNA reads TGTGCCAGCAGCCAATCCCGGCAGTCTCACGGCTACACCTTC. This translates into CASSQSRQSHGYTF.